This TCR beta chain was identified during a study of blood T cell repertoires in COVID-19. For the study at large: Samples came from the United States, Italy and Spain, spanning acute and convalescent COVID-19. In each case, the material was cDNA or gDNA derived from T cells, B-cell-depleted T cells, or PBMCs.

It was during active infection that Seattle patients were enrolled and then longitudinally followed. Study processing details: Nucleated cell counts were estimated from reference gene primer amplification. Assay: immunoSEQ multiplex PCR; the TCRdb copy retains only in-frame clones and omits some. The V and J calls and clone size are taken from that table; D and trimming were inferred from the DNA. The sample has approximately 70,000 clones; roughly nine tenths are singletons. This receptor was identified in a man in his fifties or sixties with COVID-19, enrolled during active disease. Sequenced sample: peripheral blood.

The CDR3 here is CASSSIAGGLDTQYF. CDR3 nucleotides: TGTGCCAGCAGTTCGATAGCGGGAGGGTTAGATACGCAGTATTTT. The chain employs TRBV6-5 and TRBJ2-3, with 11 bases fitting TRBD2. V dropped 4 bases and J dropped 5; count of bases not matched to a gene: 5. This CDR3 has 15 amino acids. Looked up from germline, CDR1 is MNHEY and CDR2 is SVGAGI.